The source of this TCR beta chain is a study of T cell repertoires in cytomegalovirus infection. Per the germline V gene, CDR1 is SQVTM and CDR2 is ANQGSEA. The CDR3 totals 12 residues. MiXCR, applied by TCRdb to the reads, yields one record per CDR3 protein. The sample records about 260,000 distinct CDR3 sequences, around 15% being singletons. On this clonotype itself: This clone may be a read error of a much larger clone one base away. No conserved phenylalanine or tryptophan ends this CDR3, so it is likely a read error.

V is TRBV29-1 and J is TRBJ2-1; 11 nucleotides line up with TRBD2. The sequenced sample was PBMCs. The TCR was taken from a human donor in good health (CMV status not recorded). Some clones in this sample may be carry-over from other donors' samples. The chain's CDR3 is CSSGRADNEQFS. The CDR3 coding sequence is TGCAGTAGCGGGAGGGCAGACAATGAGCAGTTCTCC.